This is a list of T cell receptor beta chains from one sample in a study of immune cell composition in non-small cell lung cancer. Repertoires were generated with immunoSEQ multiplex PCR, while TCRdb's copy carries only in-frame clones and drops some. The table has some 4,900 clones, 72% seen once. The source material was non-adjacent lung tissue. The receptors here all came from a human donor with non-small cell lung cancer. CDR3s include the opening cysteine and the closing phenylalanine or tryptophan. A D gene is named only where the DNA matches it firmly. Some rows mark clone size as missing; the rest say once, few, many or name a class of expanded clone.

v_call	clone_size	cdr3_length	j_call	d_call	cdr3_aa	cdr3_nt
TRBV10-3	-	14	TRBJ1-1	-	CAISESGGPTEAFF	TGTGCCATCAGTGAGTCCGGGGGGCCCACTGAAGCTTTCTTT
TRBV2	-	12	TRBJ2-1	TRBD2	CASDGLAGMQFF	TGTGCCAGCGACGGACTAGCGGGGATGCAGTTCTTC
TRBV6-1	few	13	TRBJ1-5	TRBD1	CASSEGRDRVIHF	TGTGCCAGCAGTGAAGGCCGAGACAGGGTGATTCATTTT
TRBV19	few	16	TRBJ2-1	TRBD2	CASSEGTSVFNNEQFF	TGTGCCAGTAGCGAAGGGACTAGCGTCTTCAACAATGAGCAGTTCTTC
TRBV6-5	-	9	TRBJ2-4	-	CASSYATGF	TGTGCCAGCAGTTACGCCACGGGCTTC
TRBV7-9	-	15	TRBJ2-2	-	CASRSTGSGTGELFF	TGTGCCAGCAGATCTACAGGGTCAGGCACCGGGGAGCTGTTTTTT
TRBV7-2	-	14	TRBJ2-3	-	CASSPGQYTDTQYF	TGTGCCAGCAGCCCCGGACAGTACACAGATACGCAGTATTTT
TRBV5-5	-	15	TRBJ2-7	TRBD2	CASSVKLAGGDEQYF	TGTGCCAGCAGCGTCAAACTAGCGGGAGGAGACGAGCAGTACTTC
TRBV5-1	-	17	TRBJ2-1	TRBD1	CASSSSPRTGGLDEQFF	TGCGCCAGCAGCTCATCCCCGAGGACAGGGGGATTGGATGAGCAGTTCTTC
TRBV5-1	medium-sized	14	TRBJ2-5	TRBD1	CASSEGQQQETQYF	TGCGCCAGCAGCGAGGGACAGCAGCAAGAGACCCAGTACTTC
TRBV28	once	14	TRBJ2-7	-	CASSLYKTGTEQYF	TGTGCCAGCAGTTTATACAAAACAGGGACCGAGCAGTACTTC
TRBV6-4	-	16	TRBJ2-1	TRBD2	CASNPGAGGSYNEQFF	TGTGCCAGCAACCCGGGGGCGGGGGGGTCCTACAATGAGCAGTTCTTC
TRBV19	-	14	TRBJ2-7	TRBD1	CASSIGTGSYEQYF	TGTGCCAGCTCCATCGGGACAGGTAGTTACGAGCAGTACTTC
TRBV18	-	13	TRBJ2-5	-	CASSPRGQETQYF	TGTGCCAGCTCACCACGAGGCCAAGAGACCCAGTACTTC
TRBV2	-	13	TRBJ1-4	-	CASSERGAEKLFF	TGTGCCAGCAGTGAACGCGGCGCCGAAAAACTGTTTTTT
TRBV6-6	-	15	TRBJ2-2	TRBD1	CASSPTGVDTGELFF	TGTGCCAGCAGCCCGACAGGGGTGGACACCGGGGAGCTGTTTTTT
TRBV6-1	-	14	TRBJ2-7	TRBD1	CASSEGGQGYEQYF	TGTGCCAGCAGCGAAGGGGGACAGGGCTACGAGCAGTACTTC
TRBV7-2	-	14	TRBJ2-3	TRBD2	CASAASGGGDTQYF	TGTGCCAGCGCGGCTAGCGGGGGGGGAGATACGCAGTATTTT
TRBV7-9	-	13	TRBJ2-7	-	CASSHISQDEQYF	TGTGCCAGCAGCCATATTTCTCAGGACGAGCAGTACTTC
TRBV5-5	-	14	TRBJ2-7	-	CASSPWGLGYEQYF	TGTGCCAGCAGCCCCTGGGGCCTGGGCTACGAGCAGTACTTC
TRBV28	few	12	TRBJ1-5	-	CASTVSRQPQHF	TGTGCCAGCACTGTATCTAGGCAGCCCCAGCATTTT
TRBV7-8	-	16	TRBJ2-1	TRBD2	CASSLVSGGVGNEQFF	TGTGCCAGCAGCTTAGTCAGCGGGGGAGTCGGTAATGAGCAGTTCTTC
TRBV9	medium-sized	15	TRBJ2-7	TRBD2	CASSARAGGPGEQYF	TGTGCCAGCAGCGCAAGAGCGGGGGGGCCGGGCGAGCAGTACTTC
TRBV5-4	-	15	TRBJ1-1	TRBD1	CASSYRDRGNTEAFF	TGTGCCAGCAGCTACCGGGACAGGGGGAACACTGAAGCTTTCTTT
TRBV28	once	16	TRBJ2-5	-	CASSSKAGGREETQYF	TGTGCCAGCAGCTCCAAAGCAGGGGGGCGAGAGGAGACCCAGTACTTC
TRBV19	-	13	TRBJ1-2	-	CARPGHSLCGYTF	TGTGCCAGACCGGGACACAGTTTATGTGGCTACACCTTC
TRBV7-2	-	16	TRBJ2-1	TRBD2	CASSLKGGGVNNEQFF	TGTGCCAGCAGCTTAAAGGGCGGGGGGGTAAACAATGAGCAGTTCTTC
TRBV7-8	-	15	TRBJ2-5	-	CASSLVVSVGGTQYF	TGTGCCAGCAGCTTAGTTGTGTCAGTAGGGGGGACCCAGTACTTC
TRBV9	-	15	TRBJ2-3	-	CASSVYRTKSDTQYF	TGTGCCAGCAGCGTTTACAGGACTAAATCCGATACGCAGTATTTT
TRBV25-1	few	11	TRBJ2-2	-	CASGNTGELFF	TGTGCCAGCGGCAACACCGGGGAGCTGTTTTTT
TRBV19	few	14	TRBJ2-7	TRBD1	CASSYPDRFAEQYF	TGTGCCAGTAGCTACCCGGACAGGTTTGCTGAGCAGTACTTC
TRBV10-2	-	16	TRBJ1-6	-	CASSVGGGVRNSPLHF	TGCGCCAGCAGTGTGGGTGGGGGGGTGAGAAATTCACCCCTCCACTTT
TRBV27	-	14	TRBJ2-7	TRBD1	CASSFGTGVYEQYF	TGTGCCAGCAGTTTCGGGACAGGGGTCTACGAGCAGTACTTC
TRBV19	-	16	TRBJ1-3	-	CASKSGGFVPGNTIYF	TGTGCCAGTAAATCGGGGGGATTCGTTCCTGGAAACACCATATATTTT
TRBV9	-	15	TRBJ2-2	-	CASSENLGYTGELFF	TGTGCCAGCAGCGAGAACCTAGGATACACCGGGGAGCTGTTTTTT
TRBV29-1	once	12	TRBJ2-1	-	CSGATGYNEQFF	TGCAGCGGAGCGACAGGCTACAATGAGCAGTTCTTC
TRBV12-5	-	12	TRBJ2-4	-	CASGRHQDIQYF	TGTGCTAGTGGCCGCCACCAGGACATTCAGTACTTC
TRBV7-9	-	13	TRBJ2-1	-	CASSSKGPSEQFF	TGTGCCAGCAGCTCCAAGGGGCCCAGTGAGCAGTTCTTC
TRBV19	-	16	TRBJ1-1	TRBD1	CASSISLGQAWTEAFF	TGTGCCAGTAGTATTTCTCTGGGACAGGCCTGGACTGAAGCTTTCTTT
TRBV28	-	14	TRBJ1-2	-	CATSGQQANYGYTF	TGTGCCACCTCCGGACAGCAAGCTAACTATGGCTACACCTTC
TRBV11-2	-	16	TRBJ2-7	TRBD2	CASSWLGTSGYYEQYF	TGTGCCAGCAGCTGGCTTGGGACTAGCGGTTACTACGAGCAGTACTTC
TRBV11-2	-	15	TRBJ2-1	TRBD1	CASSSGTALYNEQFF	TGTGCCAGCAGCTCCGGGACAGCTCTTTACAATGAGCAGTTCTTC
TRBV7-9	-	18	TRBJ2-1	TRBD2	CASSHQGGGTSGYNEQFF	TGTGCCAGCAGCCATCAAGGGGGGGGGACTAGCGGTTACAATGAGCAGTTCTTC
TRBV5-4	-	15	TRBJ2-7	-	CASSLGGHSYYEQYF	TGTGCCAGCAGCTTGGGGGGACACAGCTATTACGAGCAGTACTTC
TRBV4-1	-	17	TRBJ1-1	-	CASSQDLEMGGNTEAFF	TGCGCCAGCAGCCAAGATTTGGAGATGGGGGGGAACACTGAAGCTTTCTTT
TRBV7-8	-	15	TRBJ2-5	TRBD2	CASSWGGGGQETQYF	TGTGCCAGCAGCTGGGGTGGCGGGGGGCAAGAGACCCAGTACTTC
TRBV11-2	few	15	TRBJ1-1	TRBD1	CASSSQGQGETEAFF	TGTGCCAGCAGCTCCCAAGGACAGGGAGAAACTGAAGCTTTCTTT
TRBV29-1	-	14	TRBJ2-1	TRBD2	CSVISGHQTDEQFF	TGCAGCGTAATTAGCGGGCACCAGACGGATGAGCAGTTCTTC
TRBV5-6	-	15	TRBJ2-5	TRBD2	CASSPALGTRVTQYF	TGTGCCAGCAGCCCCGCTCTGGGGACTAGGGTGACCCAGTACTTC
TRBV9	-	17	TRBJ2-1	TRBD2	CASSVATSGASYNEQFF	TGTGCCAGCAGCGTAGCCACGAGCGGGGCTTCCTACAATGAGCAGTTCTTC
TRBV5-6	-	16	TRBJ2-7	-	CASSFPRRTGDYEQYF	TGTGCCAGCAGCTTTCCCCGAAGGACTGGGGACTACGAGCAGTACTTC
TRBV25-1	-	16	TRBJ2-1	TRBD2	CASRGTSGGLYNEQFF	TGTGCCAGCCGAGGGACTAGCGGGGGCCTCTACAATGAGCAGTTCTTC
TRBV6-6	-	15	TRBJ1-4	TRBD1	CASSTSTGANEKLFF	TGTGCCAGCAGCACCTCGACAGGGGCAAATGAAAAACTGTTTTTT
TRBV19	-	15	TRBJ1-2	-	CASSIRTGLEGGYTF	TGTGCCAGTAGTATCCGGACGGGCCTCGAGGGTGGCTACACCTTC
TRBV5-1	-	14	TRBJ2-4	TRBD1	CASSLGQGANIQYF	TGCGCCAGCAGCTTAGGGCAGGGGGCAAACATTCAGTACTTC